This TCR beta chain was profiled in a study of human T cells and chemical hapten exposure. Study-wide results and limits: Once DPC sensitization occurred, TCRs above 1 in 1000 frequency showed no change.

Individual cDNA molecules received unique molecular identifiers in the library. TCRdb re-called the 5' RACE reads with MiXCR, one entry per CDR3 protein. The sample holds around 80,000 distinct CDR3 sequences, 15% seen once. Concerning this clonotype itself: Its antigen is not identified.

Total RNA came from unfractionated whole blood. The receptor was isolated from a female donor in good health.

CDR3 in DNA: TGTGCCAGCAGCCCAACAGGGAACCCCCTCAATGAGCAGTTCTTC. Translated, it gives CASSPTGNPLNEQFF. This chain uses TRBV7-9 with TRBJ2-1; tentative D call: TRBD1 (6 bases). CDR1 is SEHNR, CDR2 FQNEAQ, per germline (reference sequence). The CDR3 covers 15 residues. Trimming left V 5 bases short and J 6 bases short, with 17 bases between.